This T cell receptor (beta chain) comes out of a study of glioma-infiltrating T cells. This clonotype was counted many times. The CDR3 is 13 residues long. CDR1 MNHNS and CDR2 SASEGT come from the germline V gene. V was pared by 6 bases and J by 5 bases, with 11 bases between. The iRepertoire nested amplicon-rescue multiplex PCR amplified TCR alpha and beta CDR3s from RNA. Tissue mRNA or PBMC total RNA, roughly 100-400 ng, went into one-step reverse transcription and amplification. TCRdb used MiXCR to reprocess the multiplex PCR reads, holding one entry per CDR3 protein. The sample records tens of thousands of distinct CDR3 sequences, 20% to 25% being singletons.

Sequenced input: glioma tissue, nonneoplastic brain tissue, or PBMCs (not recorded which). The TCR was taken from a human donor with low-grade glioma or glioblastoma, undergoing nonglioma brain surgery, or in good health (not recorded which). V usage is TRBV6-1 and J usage is TRBJ1-5; D may be TRBD1 (6 bases). The CDR3 DNA reads as TGTGCCAGCAGCGGACAGTCTCATCAGCCCCAGCATTTT. This translates into CASSGQSHQPQHF.